The 26 T cell receptor beta chains listed next were all sequenced from one sample in a study of OX40 agonist ivuxolimab in advanced cancers. Method: immunoSEQ multiplex PCR; TCRdb's copy keeps in-frame clones and lacks some. The data show about 46,000 clones, approximately 90% seen once. The sample here was CD4+ or CD8+ T cells sorted from blood, taken in a trial of the OX40 agonist ivuxolimab. Receptors were obtained from an adult with an advanced solid tumor such as melanoma, head and neck, liver or kidney cancer.

This clone was counted once. V gene TRBV30 combines with J gene TRBJ1-2; D is ambiguous. The CDR3 consists of 12 residues. The germline V gene has CDR1 GTSNPN and CDR2 SVGIG (reference sequence). The V end was cut by 2 bases, the J end by 6 bases, with 10 bases between. The CDR3 is CAWSSTGNGYTF. The CDR3 DNA sequence: TGTGCCTGGAGTAGTACGGGAAATGGCTACACCTTC.

DNA of the CDR3: TGTGCCAGCAGCTCTAGACAGGGGCTGGGGTATAATTCACCCCTCCACTTT. Its protein is CASSSRQGLGYNSPLHF. The chain employs TRBV7-9 and TRBJ1-6; 8 bases are a match to TRBD1. CDR1 is SEHNR and CDR2 is FQNEAQ in the germline V gene (reference sequence). This CDR3 is built from 17 residues. V was clipped by 4 bases and J by 4 bases; unmatched bases: 9.

The rearrangement links TRBV10-1 to TRBJ2-7; D uncertain. CDR3 size: 13 residues. Germline V gene sequence: CDR1 WNHNN, CDR2 SYGVQD (reference sequence). The V and J ends lost 7 bases and 1 base respectively, with 11 bases between them. The CDR3 loop is CASINSLSYEQYF. In DNA form, the CDR3 reads TGCGCCAGCATTAATAGCCTGTCCTACGAGCAGTACTTC.

The rearrangement joins TRBV27 to TRBJ2-7; 9 nucleotides agree with TRBD1. Trimming took 10 bases from V and 1 from J; bases not matched to a gene: 8. The germline gives CDR1 MNHEY, CDR2 SMNVEV (reference sequence). The CDR3 loop spans 14 amino acids. CDR3: CATASGTGSYEQYF. CDR3 nucleotides: TGTGCCACCGCCTCCGGGACAGGGTCCTACGAGCAGTACTTC.

V gene TRBV5-6 combines with J gene TRBJ2-2, with D uncertain. This CDR3 contains 14 residues. The V and J ends lost 6 bases and 6 bases respectively, with 15 bases between them. The germline V gene has CDR1 SGHDT and CDR2 YYEEEE. The CDR3 protein is CASTDGMSAGELFF. The CDR3 DNA follows: TGTGCCAGCACTGACGGTATGAGTGCCGGGGAGCTGTTTTTT.

This chain joins TRBV6-6 and TRBJ2-2; perhaps TRBD2 as D (6 bases). The V end was cut by 5 bases, the J end by 4 bases, with 17 bases between. Germline V gene lookup returns CDR1 MNHNY and CDR2 SVGAGI (reference sequence). This CDR3 region has 16 residues. The CDR3 DNA sequence: TGTGCCAGCAGTCCGCGGGGCGCAGAGGGCACCGGGGAGCTGTTTTTT. It translates to CASSPRGAEGTGELFF.

This chain links TRBV4-1 with TRBJ2-6, with TRBD1 as a possible D gene (6 bases). V lost 0 bases to trimming and J lost 2 bases, with 8 bases between them. This CDR3 has 16 residues. The V gene's germline CDR1 is MGHRA and CDR2 YSYEKL. CDR3 nucleotides: TGCGCCAGCAGCCAAGATGAGGGGGCTGGGGCCAACGTCCTGACTTTC. This encodes CASSQDEGAGANVLTF.

The rearrangement uses TRBV28 and TRBJ1-4, with D possibly TRBD1 on 6 matching bases. The CDR3 length is 15 residues. Looked up from germline, CDR1 is MDHEN and CDR2 is SYDVKM. Trimming stripped 6 bases from V and 5 bases from J, with 16 bases between. In DNA form, the CDR3 reads TGTGCCAGCAGAGCGCCTGGGGGGCTAAATGAAAAACTGTTTTTT. Translation: CASRAPGGLNEKLFF.

The gene calls are TRBV7-9 and TRBJ1-1; D unclear. CDR3 size: 13 residues. Looked up from germline, CDR1 is SEHNR and CDR2 is FQNEAQ (reference sequence). Between the trimmed V and J ends, which lost 6 bases and 2 bases, there was a span of 10 bases. The CDR3 nucleotides are TGTGCCAGCAGTATCGGCGATAACACTGAAGCTTTCTTT. It codes for CASSIGDNTEAFF.

This chain links TRBV28 with TRBJ2-1, with D possibly matching TRBD2 (5 bases). V was cut by 5 bases and J by 4 bases, with 12 bases left in between. In germline, CDR1 is MDHEN, CDR2 SYDVKM. This CDR3 contains 14 residues. The CDR3 DNA reads as TGTGCCAGCAGTCCCGAGGGAGCTTACAATGAGCAGTTCTTC. Its translation: CASSPEGAYNEQFF.

The chain employs TRBV28 and TRBJ2-3; the match to TRBD2 covers 7 bases. J gave up 3 bases and V 10 bases, and 7 bases lay outside the gene matches. The CDR3 has 13 amino acids. Germline V gene sequence: CDR1 MDHEN, CDR2 SYDVKM. CDR3 in amino acids: CATWGGETDTQYF. The DNA for the CDR3 is TGTGCCACCTGGGGGGGGGAGACAGATACGCAGTATTTT.

This chain links TRBV7-9 with TRBJ1-4; 10 bases line up with TRBD1. V gave up 4 bases and J gave up 4 bases; unmatched junction bases: 12. This CDR3 comprises 18 residues. Per germline, CDR1 SEHNR and CDR2 FQNEAQ (reference sequence). The CDR3 nucleotides read TGTGCCAGCAGCTCCCAGGGACAGGGGTCTCCCGTTAATGAAAAACTGTTTTTT. Protein: CASSSQGQGSPVNEKLFF.

Only one count was recorded for this clone. Written as DNA, the CDR3 is TGTGCCAGCAGCTCCACAGGGCGCTACGAGCAGTACTTC. This translates into CASSSTGRYEQYF. This chain connects TRBV9 to TRBJ2-7; a weak D match, TRBD1 (6 bases). This CDR3 region has 13 residues. Germline V gives CDR1 SGDLS, CDR2 YYNGEE. V lost 4 bases and J 3 bases, leaving 11 bases between the germline ends.

The chain uses TRBV19 and TRBJ2-3, with D perhaps matching TRBD2 (5 bases). CDR1 and CDR2 from the germline V gene are LNHDA and SQIVND (reference sequence). V dropped 7 bases and J dropped 2 bases, with 13 bases sitting between them. This CDR3 contains 14 residues. CDR3: CASTRPGYTDTQYF. Here the CDR3 DNA reads TGTGCCAGTACCCGGCCGGGGTACACAGATACGCAGTATTTT.

About this clone: Other DNA sequences in this specimen translate into the identical CDR3. The chain links TRBV19 to TRBJ2-1; 8 nucleotides agree with TRBD2. The germline CDR1 and CDR2 sequences are LNHDA and SQIVND (reference sequence). V lost 5 bases to trimming and J lost 3 bases; unmatched junction nucleotides: 3. This CDR3 spans 14 amino acids. In DNA, the CDR3 is TGTGCCAGTAGTCCCGGGGGGGACTACAATGAGCAGTTCTTC. It is translated as CASSPGGDYNEQFF. The variable domain in full, with the rest retrieved from reference TRBV19 and TRBJ2-1, is DGGITQSPKYLFRKEGQNVTLSCEQNLNHDAMYWYRQDPGQGLRLIYYSQIVNDFQKGDIAEGYSVSREKKESFPLTVTSAQKNPTAFYLCASSPGGDYNEQFFGPGTRLTVL.

The chain joins TRBV7-2 to TRBJ2-7, with D perhaps matching TRBD2 (6 bases). Trimming took off 3 bases at V and 8 bases at J, with 20 bases between the two ends. Germline V gene sequence: CDR1 SGHTA, CDR2 FQGNSA. The CDR3 loop spans 15 amino acids. CDR3 residues: CASSFKGLNTGKQYF. The DNA for the CDR3 is TGTGCCAGCAGCTTTAAAGGACTAAACACTGGGAAGCAGTACTTC. Using reference TRBV7-2 and TRBJ2-7 for the parts outside the CDR3, the full variable domain is GAGVSQSPSNKVTEKGKDVELRCDPISGHTALYWYRQSLGQGLEFLIYFQGNSAPDKSGLPSDRFSAERTGGSVSTLTIQRTQQEDSAVYLCASSFKGLNTGKQYFGPGTRLTVT.

The chain employs TRBV7-8 and TRBJ2-7; D possibly corresponds to TRBD2 (5 bases). V was trimmed by 0 bases and J by 3 bases, leaving 15 bases between them. The CDR3 loop spans 16 amino acids. Germline values: CDR1 SGHVS, CDR2 FQNEAQ. CDR3 residues: CASSLASTGLYYEQYF. CDR3 in DNA: TGTGCCAGCAGCTTAGCTTCTACCGGACTTTACTACGAGCAGTACTTC.

The chain carries TRBV7-2 and TRBJ2-7; D gene unclear. Germline V gene sequence: CDR1 SGHTA, CDR2 FQGNSA. This CDR3 spans 13 amino acids. V was cut by 3 bases and J by 3 bases, with 9 bases left in between. For the CDR3, the DNA is TGTGCCAGCAGCTTGGATCCAAACTACGAGCAGTACTTC. Encoded protein: CASSLDPNYEQYF.

The V and J genes are TRBV28 and TRBJ1-1; 12 bases line up with TRBD1. In germline, CDR1 is MDHEN, CDR2 SYDVKM. The V segment lost 4 bases and the J segment 0 bases; nucleotides outside the gene matches: 3. The CDR3 has 16 residues. Here the CDR3 DNA reads TGTGCCAGCAGTTCCGGGACAGGGGGCTTGAACACTGAAGCTTTCTTT. Amino acids: CASSSGTGGLNTEAFF. Full variable domain (missing parts from reference TRBV28 and TRBJ1-1): DVKVTQSSRYLVKRTGEKVFLECVQDMDHENMFWYRQDPGLGLRLIYFSYDVKMKEKGDIPEGYSVSREKKERFSLILESASTNQTSMYLCASSSGTGGLNTEAFFGQGTRLTVV.

This chain uses TRBV13 with TRBJ2-7; 13 bases map to TRBD2. Germline CDR1 and CDR2: PRHDT and FYEKMQ (reference sequence). V lost 5 bases to trimming and J lost 2 bases; unmatched junction nucleotides: 3. The CDR3 spans 15 residues. DNA for the CDR3: TGTGCCAGCAGCCCAACTAGCGGGAGGGCCTACGAGCAGTACTTC. It specifies CASSPTSGRAYEQYF.

The V and J genes are TRBV7-6 and TRBJ2-1; 9 bases are shared with TRBD1. With V trimmed by 4 bases and J by 7 bases, 5 bases remained unmatched. There are 14 residues in the CDR3. Per the germline V gene, CDR1 is SGHVS and CDR2 is FNYEAQ. The CDR3 loop is CASSSGGQGNEQFF. The CDR3 coding sequence is TGTGCCAGCAGCTCTGGGGGACAGGGAAATGAGCAGTTCTTC.

The rearrangement uses TRBV9 and TRBJ2-1; TRBD2 agrees at 8 bases. With V trimmed by 4 bases and J by 2 bases, 5 bases remained unmatched. The CDR3 loop spans 15 amino acids. CDR1 SGDLS and CDR2 YYNGEE come from the germline V gene. CDR3 protein: CASSITSGPYNEQFF. In DNA, the CDR3 is TGTGCCAGCAGCATCACTAGCGGTCCCTACAATGAGCAGTTCTTC. Combining the CDR3 with reference TRBV9 and TRBJ2-1 gives the whole variable domain DSGVTQTPKHLITATGQRVTLRCSPRSGDLSVYWYQQSLDQGLQFLIQYYNGEERAKGNILERFSAQQFPDLHSELNLSSLELGDSALYFCASSITSGPYNEQFFGPGTRLTVL.

The chain has TRBV7-2 and TRBJ2-7; D not resolved. The V gene lost 4 bases and the J gene lost 0 bases, with 10 bases spanning the gap. Germline-derived CDR1 and CDR2 are SGHTA and FQGNSA. This CDR3 is built from 14 residues. CDR3 in amino acids: CASSWTAFSYEQYF. The CDR3 nucleotides are TGTGCCAGCAGCTGGACGGCTTTCTCCTACGAGCAGTACTTC. Combining the CDR3 with reference TRBV7-2 and TRBJ2-7 gives the whole variable domain GAGVSQSPSNKVTEKGKDVELRCDPISGHTALYWYRQSLGQGLEFLIYFQGNSAPDKSGLPSDRFSAERTGGSVSTLTIQRTQQEDSAVYLCASSWTAFSYEQYFGPGTRLTVT.

Points on this clone: A read error may produce the germline difference seen at one junction end. The V call is TRBV7-7, the J call TRBJ2-5; D uncertain. Germline lookup yields CDR1 SSHAT and CDR2 FNYEAQ (reference sequence). This CDR3 is 15 amino acids long. CDR3 nucleotide sequence: TGTGCTAGCAGCTTAGGTTGGGGTGGTGCAGAGACCCAGTACTTC. It is translated as CASSLGWGGAETQYF.

V and J are TRBV4-1 and TRBJ1-4; D is undetermined. From germline, CDR1 is MGHRA and CDR2 YSYEKL. With 4 bases removed from V and 7 bases from J, the gap between germline ends came to 22 bases. CDR3 size: 17 residues. The chain's CDR3 is CASSRTTPRTGGEKLFF. The CDR3 nucleotides are TGCGCCAGCAGCCGAACGACGCCCCGGACCGGTGGTGAAAAACTGTTTTTT.

The V call is TRBV27, the J call TRBJ2-1; tentative D call: TRBD1 (5 bases). CDR3 size: 13 residues. The germline V gene has CDR1 MNHEY and CDR2 SMNVEV (reference sequence). Trimming removed 3 bases from V and 5 bases from J, with 8 bases in between. CDR3: CASSFARDNEQFF. CDR3 DNA sequence: TGTGCCAGCAGTTTCGCCAGGGACAATGAGCAGTTCTTC.